Reported below is one T cell receptor beta chain. This clonotype was picked up many times. The antigen it binds to is not known. No much larger clone exists at a distance of one base, and base qualities are not known. All donors were healthy Caucasians. Three pairs of female monozygotic twins, all aged about 18 to 29 years, made up the twin cohort. The RNA used for TCR libraries was isolated from peripheral blood mononuclear cells. This entry comes from a study of identical twins listed by TCRdb under 2016. At the level of the whole study: The study deep-sequenced TCR alpha and beta repertoires from monozygotic twins, unrelated adults of various ages and cord blood to test whether fetal clonotypes persist. To rule out contamination, the twin experiments were replicated at different times with different library preparation protocols. General study outcomes and caveats: Zero-insertion analyses could be partly confounded by invariant T cells such as MAIT and iNKT, although diverse VJ usage argued against such confounding for most clonotypes. Abundant cord blood beta clonotypes had fewer insertions, young adult naive repertoires showed a similar but weaker trend, and memory repertoires showed no such trend. In monozygotic twins, out-of-frame TCR alpha sharing was systematically underestimated by recombination models, although the models agreed with sharing between unrelated individuals. Compared with coincidental sharing between unrelated individuals, out-of-frame TCR alpha sequences shared between twins showed an excess of sequences with low generation probability. In beta out-of-frame sequences, excess twin sharing was weaker, because having fewer shared sequences lowered the signal-to-noise ratio. Because the same donors could not be followed over many years, conclusions were based on cross-sectional statistical analysis.

According to the germline V gene (reference sequence), CDR1 reads DFQATT and CDR2 reads SNEGSKA. V and J are trimmed by 3 bases and 4 bases, and the gene matches miss 2 bases of the junction. Its CDR3 holds 13 amino acids, cysteine through phenylalanine. Only the CDR3 portion is preserved as DNA: 39 bases, with reading frame beginning at the first base. The library was obtained by 5' RACE. The instrument was an Illumina HiSeq 2000. A universal primer binding site was introduced by template switching, and a unique molecular identifier was present in the final cDNA, enabling accurate counting of TCR cDNA molecules. Specific primers in the conserved constant-segment region were used to synthesize first-strand cDNA for the TCR alpha and beta chains. Each cDNA library was double barcoded, with a SMART-Mk sample barcode plus Illumina barcodes, to control for contamination. TruSeq adapter sequences along with Illumina sample barcodes were introduced in two successive PCR steps. The Illumina HiSeq platform was used with custom primers to sequence TCR alpha and beta cDNA libraries. Concerning the study's data processing: MiGEC was used to process raw reads and extract unique molecular identifiers, and MiXCR was used to find CDR3 positions. For each individual, recombination models were inferred using an EM algorithm with the repgenHMM and IGoR tools. The analysis of shared clonotypes was done with the tcR package in R, with sharing normalized by the product of cloneset sizes. Out-of-frame nonproductive sequences were analyzed to study raw recombination free of thymic and clonal selection effects. TCRdb redid the processing of the public reads, applying fastp at Q25 and MiXCR, and retained in-frame beta chains. Duplicate CDR3 protein sequences are folded into a single record with the most common DNA and genes. Clone size and V and J calls follow TCRdb, not the original study. For this sample the table gives about 890,000 distinct CDR3 sequences, of which about 12% were detected only once. About 1.5% of the sample is taken by the ten largest.

The data were also submitted as part of a second study, on yellow fever vaccine responses in identical twins. The second study's paper adds: According to the authors, in identical twins the way T cells responded to vaccination appeared partly convergent and partly personalized. The study precisely tracked vaccine-responding T cell clones in identical twins.

The V and J genes are TRBV20-1 and TRBJ1-3; 8 nucleotides in the junction match TRBD1. The sequence came from a woman under 30 in good health. Sequenced sample: PBMCs. For the CDR3, the sequence is CSARDRAGNTIYF. The DNA sequence is given as TGCAGTGCTAGGGACAGGGCCGGAAACACCATATATTTT.